The next 24 T cell receptor beta chains were all read from a single sample in a study of beta chain features in type 1 diabetes. Sequencing targeted expressed TCRB transcripts, as all isolated RNA had been reverse transcribed. Produced via immunoSEQ multiplex PCR; TCRdb's table is partial and in-frame only. The table has under 950,000 clones, 17% seen once. Sequencing input: naive CD4+ T cells from blood. All receptors come from a woman under 30 in good health.

The rearrangement links TRBV7-9 to TRBJ1-2; unclear D gene. Germline loops: CDR1 SEHNR, CDR2 FQNEAQ (reference sequence). The length of the CDR3 is 14 residues. The V gene lost 1 base and the J gene lost 5 bases, with 11 bases spanning the gap. CDR3 sequence: CASSLVSVSYGYTF. CDR3 bases: TGTGCCAGCAGCTTAGTGTCGGTCTCATATGGCTACACCTTC.

In this sample, this clone turned up many times. This chain connects TRBV28 to TRBJ1-4; no definite D call. This CDR3 contains 12 residues. V was clipped by 8 bases and J by 10 bases, with 14 bases between them. Germline V gene lookup returns CDR1 MDHEN and CDR2 SYDVKM. For the CDR3, the DNA is TGTGCCAGCCGGGGAGGTGGAGGAAAACTGTTTTTT. This gives the protein CASRGGGGKLFF.

This clone came up a few times. CDR3 protein: CASLYLGAYGYTF. The CDR3 DNA is TGTGCCAGCCTATACCTAGGTGCCTATGGCTACACCTTC. The rearrangement uses TRBV2 and TRBJ1-2; D is unclear. Per the germline V gene, CDR1 is SNHLY and CDR2 is FYNNEI. This CDR3 is built from 13 residues. V lost 8 bases and J 4 bases, leaving 14 bases between the germline ends.

In this sample, this clone turned up a few times. The same CDR3 also results from other DNA sequences found in this sample. This rearrangement joins TRBV18 to TRBJ2-5; no firm D call. The CDR3 is 13 residues long. Per germline, CDR1 KGHSH and CDR2 LQKENI. Trimming shortened V by 3 bases and J by 1 base, and 6 bases separated the two germline ends. CDR3 in amino acids: CASSPGSQETQYF. For the CDR3, the DNA is TGTGCCAGCTCACCGGGCTCCCAAGAGACCCAGTACTTC.

This clone appeared a few times. This sequence joins TRBV2 and TRBJ2-2, with D possibly matching TRBD2 (5 bases). Germline lookup yields CDR1 SNHLY and CDR2 FYNNEI. Trimming cost V 7 bases and J 2 bases, with 14 bases left between them. The CDR3 has 15 amino acids. The CDR3 DNA sequence: TGTGCCAGCACCCCGCGGCGGGTAAACACCGGGGAGCTGTTTTTT. Its protein is CASTPRRVNTGELFF.

This clone was found a few times. The chain recombines TRBV5-4 with TRBJ1-1; D call uncertain. V was pared by 10 bases and J by 3 bases, with 19 bases between. The length of the CDR3 is 14 residues. Germline CDR1 reads SGHNT; CDR2 reads YYREEE (reference sequence). CDR3 loop: CAGSGGSAYTEAFF. The CDR3 nucleotides are TGTGCCGGAAGCGGTGGATCAGCGTACACTGAAGCTTTCTTT.

V and J are TRBV7-2 and TRBJ2-5, with TRBD2 identical over 7 bases. This CDR3 spans 14 amino acids. CDR1 and CDR2 (germline): SGHTA, FQGNSA. V dropped 1 base and J dropped 4; count of bases not matched to a gene: 3. The CDR3 coding sequence is TGTGCCAGCAGCTTAGGGATAGCGGGAGAGACCCAGTACTTC. Translation gives CASSLGIAGETQYF.

This chain connects TRBV28 to TRBJ2-2; no definite D call. Trimming pared 5 bases from V and 9 bases from J, leaving 10 bases between. Germline V gene data show CDR1 as MDHEN and CDR2 as SYDVKM. CDR3 length: 12 residues. The CDR3 loop reads CASSPPLRELFF. CDR3 DNA sequence: TGTGCCAGCAGTCCACCCCTCCGGGAGCTGTTTTTT.

A few counts support this clone. This chain uses TRBV5-6 with TRBJ2-3; D is unclear. The ends were cut back, 4 bases at V and 3 bases at J, with 12 bases in the middle. The CDR3 runs 14 residues. The germline V gene has CDR1 SGHDT and CDR2 YYEEEE. This chain's CDR3 is CASSARFGTDTQYF. Here the CDR3 DNA reads TGTGCCAGCAGCGCGCGGTTCGGGACAGATACGCAGTATTTT. Supplemented by reference TRBV5-6 and TRBJ2-3, the full variable domain reads DAGVTQSPTHLIKTRGQQVTLRCSPKSGHDTVSWYQQALGQGPQFIFQYYEEEERQRGNFPDRFSGHQFPNYSSELNVNALLLGDSALYLCASSARFGTDTQYFGPGTRLTVL.

J is TRBJ1-3 and V is TRBV29-1; D perhaps matches TRBD1 (5 bases). V was shortened by 7 bases and J by 0 bases, with 13 bases between the two germline ends. Per the germline V gene, CDR1 is SQVTM and CDR2 is ANQGSEA. The CDR3 is made up of 14 amino acids. The CDR3 reads CSDSGGSSGNTIYF. For the CDR3, the DNA is TGCAGCGACTCTGGGGGATCCTCTGGAAACACCATATATTTT.

V usage is TRBV15 and J usage is TRBJ2-1; 10 nucleotides line up with TRBD2. CDR1 is LNHNV, CDR2 YYDKDF, per germline (reference sequence). The CDR3 covers 14 residues. V shed 4 bases and J 8 bases; nucleotides not matched to a gene: 5. Here the CDR3 DNA reads TGTGCCACCAGCAACAGTCTAGCGGGAGATGAGCAGTTCTTC. This translates into CATSNSLAGDEQFF.

The chain has TRBV6-5 and TRBJ2-5; 9 bases map to TRBD2. The CDR3 covers 15 residues. V dropped 0 bases and J dropped 5; count of bases not matched to a gene: 4. Germline V CDR1 and CDR2: MNHEY, SVGAGI. The CDR3: CASSYSIGLAETQYF. The CDR3, as DNA: TGTGCCAGCAGTTACTCGATAGGACTAGCGGAGACCCAGTACTTC.

The V and J genes are TRBV5-4 and TRBJ2-1; D is tentatively TRBD1 or TRBD2 (7 bases each). The CDR3 spans 13 residues. V lost 5 bases to trimming and J lost 4 bases, with 10 bases between them. CDR1 and CDR2 (germline): SGHNT, YYREEE (reference sequence). The CDR3 DNA reads as TGTGCCAGCAGAGCGGGACAGTACAATGAGCAGTTCTTC. This encodes CASRAGQYNEQFF.

This clone has a handful of counts. The chain combines TRBV4-2 with TRBJ2-1; 10 bases are a match to TRBD2. V dropped 1 base and J dropped 9; count of bases not matched to a gene: 3. Germline V CDR1 and CDR2: LGHNA, YNFKEQ. CDR3 length equals 14 residues. The CDR3 DNA is TGTGCCAGCAGCCAAGTAGCTAGCGGGGGTGAGCAGTTCTTC. This gives the protein CASSQVASGGEQFF.

The chain couples TRBV6-5 to TRBJ2-1; 8 positions match TRBD2. The CDR3 is 14 residues long. Germline V gene data show CDR1 as MNHEY and CDR2 as SVGAGI. J was trimmed by 5 bases and V by 6 bases; bases with no gene match: 6. The CDR3 loop is CASSLGLAHNEQFF. CDR3 sequence (DNA): TGTGCCAGCAGCCTAGGACTAGCCCACAATGAGCAGTTCTTC.

This clone appeared a few times. J is TRBJ2-5 and V is TRBV29-1; D is undetermined. The CDR3 sequence is 12 residues long. Trimming took 6 bases from V and 1 from J, leaving 9 bases between them. Germline lookup yields CDR1 SQVTM and CDR2 ANQGSEA. CDR3 nucleotides: TGCAGCGTCCTCGTCTTCCAAGAGACCCAGTACTTC. This translates into CSVLVFQETQYF.

The table lists this clone with a few counts. The chain is built from TRBV12-5 and TRBJ2-5, with TRBD1 matching over 10 bases. This CDR3 is built from 15 residues. The ends lost 6 bases at V and 5 bases at J; junction bases unmatched: 9. CDR1 is LGHNT and CDR2 is FRNRAP in the germline V gene. The CDR3: CASGLGQGEMETQYF. DNA for the CDR3: TGTGCTAGTGGCCTCGGACAGGGGGAGATGGAGACCCAGTACTTC.

Only a few counts were recorded for this clone. The rearrangement links TRBV2 to TRBJ2-3; a possible D gene is TRBD1 (6 bases). Germline V gene sequence: CDR1 SNHLY, CDR2 FYNNEI. The CDR3 has 14 amino acids. V was pared by 4 bases and J by 6 bases, with 14 bases between. As DNA, the CDR3 is TGTGCCAGCAGTGTACAGGGCCCGGGGGATACGCAGTATTTT. It encodes CASSVQGPGDTQYF.

DNA of the CDR3: TGTGCCAGCGGTGCGGGAGAGTCGAGCACAGATACGCAGTATTTT. Protein: CASGAGESSTDTQYF. The chain recombines TRBV4-2 with TRBJ2-3, with 7 nucleotides matching TRBD2. The CDR3 contains 15 residues. V was clipped by 8 bases and J by 0 bases; unmatched bases: 8. The germline V gene has CDR1 LGHNA and CDR2 YNFKEQ.

The chain has TRBV7-8 and TRBJ2-3, with D possibly being TRBD2 (5 bases). The CDR3 length is 17 residues. Per the germline V gene, CDR1 is SGHVS and CDR2 is FQNEAQ. V was shortened by 4 bases and J by 0 bases, with 17 bases between the two germline ends. CDR3 amino acids: CASSSRVSGSSTDTQYF. In DNA, the CDR3 is TGTGCCAGCAGCTCCCGAGTCAGCGGTTCTAGCACAGATACGCAGTATTTT.

Only a few counts were recorded for this clone. This chain joins TRBV7-2 and TRBJ1-1; D gene ambiguous. The CDR3 covers 14 residues. Trimming took off 1 base at V and 4 bases at J, with 10 bases between the two ends. Germline V gene data show CDR1 as SGHTA and CDR2 as FQGNSA. For the CDR3, the DNA is TGTGCCAGCAGCTTAGAATGGGCACTCACTGAAGCTTTCTTT. It encodes CASSLEWALTEAFF.

V is TRBV10-3 and J is TRBJ2-7, with 13 bases fitting TRBD2. Germline V lookup: CDR1 ENHRY, CDR2 SYGVKD. V dropped 10 bases and J dropped 3; count of bases not matched to a gene: 15. This CDR3 has 17 residues. CDR3 residues: CATAQTTGTSGIYEQYF. CDR3 DNA sequence: TGTGCCACCGCCCAAACTACCGGGACTAGCGGGATCTACGAGCAGTACTTC.

V is TRBV4-3 and J is TRBJ2-2; 7 nucleotides match TRBD2. CDR1 LGHNA and CDR2 YSLEER come from the germline V gene. This CDR3 is 17 amino acids long. With 0 bases clipped from V and 4 bases from J, the junction kept 8 bases outside the gene matches. The CDR3: CASSQDPGGTGTGELFF. CDR3 nucleotides: TGCGCCAGCAGCCAAGACCCGGGGGGTACGGGCACCGGGGAGCTGTTTTTT.

The chain employs TRBV28 and TRBJ2-7; 10 bases fit TRBD2. Per germline, CDR1 MDHEN and CDR2 SYDVKM. The CDR3 runs 15 residues. V lost 6 bases to trimming and J lost 5 bases; unmatched junction nucleotides: 10. The DNA for the CDR3 is TGTGCCAGCAGGCATCCCGGGACTAGCGTCAACGAGCAGTACTTC. This translates into CASRHPGTSVNEQYF.